This is a list of T cell receptor beta chains from one sample in a study of blood T cell repertoires in COVID-19. Repertoires were generated with immunoSEQ multiplex PCR, while TCRdb's copy carries only in-frame clones and drops some. This table holds around 170,000 clones, around 87% found once. Sequencing was carried out using peripheral blood. These receptor sequences come from a woman aged 30 to 39 with active or convalescent COVID-19. CDR3s include the opening cysteine and the closing phenylalanine or tryptophan. The D gene is left open where the match is weak. Size values are once, few and many counts, or a class for expanded clones, and some rows have none.

>TRBJ2-7|NA|TRBV15|NA
CATSGLGSSYEQYF
TGTGCCACCTCGGGCTTGGGGAGCTCCTACGAGCAGTACTTC
>TRBJ1-5|NA|TRBV4-1|NA
CASSQDDSHYQPQHF
TGCGCCAGCAGCCAAGATGACAGTCACTATCAGCCCCAGCATTTT
>TRBJ1-3|once|TRBV19|NA
CASSLATQISGNTIYF
TGTGCCAGTAGTCTGGCCACCCAGATCTCTGGAAACACCATATATTTT
>TRBJ1-6|NA|TRBV9|NA
CASSPMGGENSPLHF
TGTGCCAGCAGCCCCATGGGGGGGGAGAATTCACCCCTCCACTTT
>TRBJ1-5|NA|TRBV6-2/TRBV6-3|NA
CASSYFTGQDNQPQHF
TGTGCCAGCAGTTACTTCACAGGGCAGGACAATCAGCCCCAGCATTTT
>TRBJ2-2|many|TRBV10-1|NA
CASSESGRDTGELFF
TGCGCCAGCAGTGAGTCGGGCCGTGACACCGGGGAGCTGTTTTTT
>TRBJ1-2|NA|TRBV19|NA
CASTTWDIYGYTF
TGTGCCAGTACCACCTGGGACATCTATGGCTACACCTTC
>TRBJ2-5|NA|TRBV16|NA
CASSQSRQSQETQYF
TGTGCCAGCAGCCAATCGAGGCAGAGCCAAGAGACCCAGTACTTC
>TRBJ2-5|NA|TRBV10-3|TRBD2
CAIRRGAESGRLEETQYF
TGTGCCATCAGGAGGGGGGCGGAGAGCGGGAGGCTTGAAGAGACCCAGTACTTC
>TRBJ2-2|once|TRBV25-1|NA
CASKTGNTGELFF
TGTGCCAGCAAGACAGGAAACACCGGGGAGCTGTTTTTT